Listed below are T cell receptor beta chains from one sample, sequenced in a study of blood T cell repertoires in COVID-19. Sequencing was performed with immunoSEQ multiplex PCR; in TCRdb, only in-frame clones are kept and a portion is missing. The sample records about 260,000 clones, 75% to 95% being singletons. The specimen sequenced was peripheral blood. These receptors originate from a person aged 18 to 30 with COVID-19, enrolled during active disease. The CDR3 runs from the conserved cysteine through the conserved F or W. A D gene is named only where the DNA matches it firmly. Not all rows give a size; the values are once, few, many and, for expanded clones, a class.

cdr3_aa: CASTPPGGDRATNTIYF
cdr3_nt: TGTGCCAGCACCCCTCCGGGGGGGGACAGGGCAACAAACACCATATATTTT
d_call: TRBD1
v_call: TRBV7-9
clone_size: -
j_call: TRBJ1-3

cdr3_aa: CASSLYSSYEQYF
cdr3_nt: TGTGCCAGCAGTTTATACAGCTCCTACGAGCAGTACTTC
d_call: -
v_call: TRBV12-3/TRBV12-4
clone_size: -
j_call: TRBJ2-7

cdr3_aa: CASSHLTGVQYNEQFF
cdr3_nt: TGTGCCAGCAGCCATCTTACAGGGGTGCAGTACAATGAGCAGTTCTTC
d_call: TRBD1
v_call: TRBV3-1/TRBV3-2
clone_size: once
j_call: TRBJ2-1

cdr3_aa: CASSDLGQGYEQYF
cdr3_nt: TGTGCCAGCAGCGACCTTGGACAGGGCTACGAGCAGTACTTC
d_call: TRBD1
v_call: TRBV2
clone_size: -
j_call: TRBJ2-7

cdr3_aa: CAISPEGSPEAFF
cdr3_nt: TGTGCCATCAGTCCGGAGGGGAGTCCTGAAGCTTTCTTT
d_call: -
v_call: TRBV10-3
clone_size: once
j_call: TRBJ1-1

cdr3_aa: CASSERQGVEQYF
cdr3_nt: TGTGCCAGCAGTGAGAGACAGGGGGTTGAGCAGTACTTC
d_call: TRBD1
v_call: TRBV6-1
clone_size: -
j_call: TRBJ2-7

cdr3_aa: CATCPGTGPVNTEAFF
cdr3_nt: TGTGCCACATGCCCTGGGACAGGTCCTGTGAACACTGAAGCTTTCTTT
d_call: TRBD1
v_call: TRBV10-3
clone_size: few
j_call: TRBJ1-1

cdr3_aa: CASSLTGNQPQHF
cdr3_nt: TGCGCCAGCAGCTTGACAGGGAATCAGCCCCAGCATTTT
d_call: -
v_call: TRBV5-1
clone_size: -
j_call: TRBJ1-5

cdr3_aa: CASSLDGQGGVADTGELFF
cdr3_nt: TGTGCCAGCAGCTTAGACGGGCAGGGGGGAGTGGCGGACACCGGGGAGCTGTTTTTT
d_call: -
v_call: TRBV7-9
clone_size: -
j_call: TRBJ2-2

cdr3_aa: CAHSATGAIYGEAFF
cdr3_nt: TGTGCCCACTCCGCGACAGGAGCTATTTACGGTGAAGCTTTCTTT
d_call: -
v_call: TRBV6-5
clone_size: -
j_call: TRBJ1-1

cdr3_aa: CASSEEGGAGARDTQYF
cdr3_nt: TGTGCCAGCAGTGAAGAGGGAGGAGCGGGAGCTAGAGATACGCAGTATTTT
d_call: TRBD2
v_call: TRBV6-1
clone_size: -
j_call: TRBJ2-3

cdr3_aa: CASSPPGKGGPNTEAFF
cdr3_nt: TGCGCCAGCAGCCCCCCCGGTAAGGGAGGGCCTAACACTGAAGCTTTCTTT
d_call: -
v_call: TRBV4-1
clone_size: -
j_call: TRBJ1-1

cdr3_aa: CASSYGVWGARNEQFF
cdr3_nt: TGTGCCAGCAGTTACGGGGTTTGGGGAGCTCGCAATGAGCAGTTCTTC
d_call: -
v_call: TRBV6-5
clone_size: -
j_call: TRBJ2-1

cdr3_aa: CASSHPGTEAFF
cdr3_nt: TGTGCCAGCAGCCACCCCGGGACTGAAGCTTTCTTT
d_call: -
v_call: TRBV12-3/TRBV12-4
clone_size: -
j_call: TRBJ1-1

cdr3_aa: CAINERQGGTEAFF
cdr3_nt: TGTGCCATCAACGAGAGACAGGGGGGTACTGAAGCTTTCTTT
d_call: TRBD1
v_call: TRBV10-3
clone_size: -
j_call: TRBJ1-1

cdr3_aa: CASSEGQGYEQYF
cdr3_nt: TGTGCCAGCTCAGAGGGACAGGGCTACGAGCAGTACTTC
d_call: TRBD1
v_call: TRBV18
clone_size: -
j_call: TRBJ2-7

cdr3_aa: CTLILREGAFF
cdr3_nt: TGCACCCTGATTCTGAGGGAGGGAGCTTTCTTT
d_call: -
v_call: TRBV20-1
clone_size: -
j_call: TRBJ1-1

cdr3_aa: CASTPLGLAGVEQYF
cdr3_nt: TGTGCCAGCACCCCTTTGGGACTAGCGGGAGTCGAGCAGTACTTC
d_call: TRBD2
v_call: TRBV7-9
clone_size: -
j_call: TRBJ2-7

cdr3_aa: CASSLLSGSTYNEQFF
cdr3_nt: TGTGCCAGCAGTCTCCTTAGCGGGAGCACCTACAATGAGCAGTTCTTC
d_call: TRBD2
v_call: TRBV6-2/TRBV6-3
clone_size: once
j_call: TRBJ2-1

cdr3_aa: CASSFPRGQGTGELFF
cdr3_nt: TGTGCCAGCAGCTTTCCGCGGGGGCAGGGCACCGGGGAGCTGTTTTTT
d_call: -
v_call: TRBV9
clone_size: -
j_call: TRBJ2-2

cdr3_aa: CASSLSGGSEEGYTF
cdr3_nt: TGCGCCAGCAGCTTGTCGGGAGGATCCGAGGAGGGCTACACCTTC
d_call: -
v_call: TRBV5-1
clone_size: -
j_call: TRBJ1-2

cdr3_aa: CASSLDLAGRGQDTQYF
cdr3_nt: TGTGCCAGCAGCTTAGACTTAGCGGGACGGGGGCAAGATACGCAGTATTTT
d_call: TRBD2
v_call: TRBV11-2
clone_size: -
j_call: TRBJ2-3

cdr3_aa: CASSSNRGPAWGYTF
cdr3_nt: TGTGCCAGCAGTAGTAACAGGGGACCCGCCTGGGGCTACACCTTC
d_call: TRBD1
v_call: TRBV6-5
clone_size: -
j_call: TRBJ1-2

cdr3_aa: CASSFGQGGETQYF
cdr3_nt: TGTGCCAGCAGCTTCGGTCAGGGGGGAGAGACCCAGTACTTC
d_call: -
v_call: TRBV5-4
clone_size: -
j_call: TRBJ2-5

cdr3_aa: CASSLWGRNDIQYF
cdr3_nt: TGTGCCAGCAGTTTATGGGGGCGAAATGACATTCAGTACTTC
d_call: -
v_call: TRBV28
clone_size: -
j_call: TRBJ2-4